The rows below give T cell receptor beta chains drawn from one sample of a study of T cell changes during pregnancy in multiple sclerosis. The assay was immunoSEQ multiplex PCR, and TCRdb's table has in-frame clones only and misses some. This table holds roughly 89,000 clones, almost 95% found once. Sequenced material: peripheral blood, taken in the third trimester of pregnancy. These receptor sequences come from a female donor with multiple sclerosis, enrolled in a pregnancy study. Both conserved end residues are part of each CDR3. Fields, in order: V gene, D gene, J gene, clone size, CDR3 DNA, CDR3 protein. The D gene is left open where the match is weak. Rows give clone size only sometimes, using once, few, many, or a class for an expanded clone.

TRBV28	TRBD2	TRBJ2-2	.	TGTGCCAGCAGCATCGGACTAGCGGGAGTCTGGGGCACCGGGGAGCTGTTTTTT	CASSIGLAGVWGTGELFF
TRBV9	.	TRBJ1-4	few	TGTGCCAGCAGCGTAACGGCAGGTGGCGAAAAACTGTTTTTT	CASSVTAGGEKLFF
TRBV29-1	TRBD1	TRBJ1-2	once	TGCAGCGTTGCGGACAGGGGGCCCTATGGCTACACCTTC	CSVADRGPYGYTF
TRBV7-9	TRBD2	TRBJ2-5	.	TGTGCCAGCAGCCGGACTAGCGGGAGGAATCGGGAGACCCAGTACTTC	CASSRTSGRNRETQYF
TRBV4-3	.	TRBJ2-7	.	TGCGCCAGCAGCCAAGGGCGACTAGGGACCTACGAGCAGTACTTC	CASSQGRLGTYEQYF
TRBV7-2	.	TRBJ2-5	.	TGTGCCAGCAGCTTAGCGGCCAGGGCAGAGACCCAGTACTTC	CASSLAARAETQYF
TRBV28	.	TRBJ1-3	.	TGTGCCAGCAGGGATGGACAAGGAACCTCTGGAAACACCATATATTTT	CASRDGQGTSGNTIYF
TRBV6-1	.	TRBJ2-7	once	TGTGCCAGCAGTGAATTTGAGGGGGGGCGCGGATACGAGCAGTACTTC	CASSEFEGGRGYEQYF
TRBV27	TRBD1	TRBJ1-5	.	TGTGCCAGCAGTTTAGTACCTCCCCGACAGGGTGGGGGCCAGCCCCAGCATTTT	CASSLVPPRQGGGQPQHF
TRBV6-4	TRBD2	TRBJ2-7	once	TGTGCCAGCAGCCCTAGCGGGAGTGTCGTCGAGCAGTACTTC	CASSPSGSVVEQYF
TRBV27	TRBD2	TRBJ2-1	once	TGTGCCAGCAGTTTATACCCCCCTAGCGGGAGTGGTAATGAGCAGTTCTTC	CASSLYPPSGSGNEQFF
TRBV6-5	.	TRBJ2-7	.	TGTGCCAGCAGTTACCCCGGGGGCTACGAGCAGTACTTC	CASSYPGGYEQYF
TRBV5-1	TRBD1	TRBJ1-2	.	TGCGCCAGCAGCCCGGGGACAGGCCCGGCTAACTATGGCTACACCTTC	CASSPGTGPANYGYTF
TRBV7-9	.	TRBJ1-2	.	TGTGCCAGCAGCTTGTCTGGGGGCGAAGCTAACTATGGCTACACCTTC	CASSLSGGEANYGYTF
TRBV7-6	TRBD1	TRBJ1-1	.	TGTGCCAGCAGCGGGGACAGGGTAACGGGGAACACTGAAGCTTTCTTT	CASSGDRVTGNTEAFF
TRBV28	.	TRBJ2-7	.	TGTGCCAGCAGTTTACTAGTTGGGTACGAGCAGTACTTC	CASSLLVGYEQYF
TRBV6-5	.	TRBJ2-1	.	TGTGCCAGCAGTCTAGCAAATGAGCAGTTCTTC	CASSLANEQFF
TRBV7-9	TRBD1	TRBJ1-2	.	TGTGCCAGCGGATCCCGGGACAGGGGTAATGGCTACACCTTC	CASGSRDRGNGYTF
TRBV19	TRBD2	TRBJ2-3	.	TGTGCCAGTAGAGCCGGGACTAGCGGGAGCCGCACAGATACGCAGTATTTT	CASRAGTSGSRTDTQYF
TRBV6-5	TRBD2	TRBJ2-7	.	TGTGCCAGCAGTCAAGAAACGGCGGGAGGGTACGAGCAGTACTTC	CASSQETAGGYEQYF
TRBV28	.	TRBJ1-1	.	TGTGCCAGCTTAAGGGGGAAGGCCCGAACTGAAGCTTTCTTT	CASLRGKARTEAFF
TRBV16	.	TRBJ1-5	.	TGTGCCAGCAGCCAATACGAGGATAGCAATCAGCCCCAGCATTTT	CASSQYEDSNQPQHF
TRBV6-5	.	TRBJ1-1	.	TGTGCCAGCAGTTACTCCGGTAGCACTGAAGCTTTCTTT	CASSYSGSTEAFF
TRBV6-5	.	TRBJ2-5	.	TGTGCCAGCAGTTACTCTGGCGGGCCCCTCTACTTC	CASSYSGGPLYF
TRBV7-8	TRBD2	TRBJ2-7	.	TGTGCCAGCAGCTTCAACGTTGCTAGCGGGAGGGCCTTCGACGAGCAGTACTTC	CASSFNVASGRAFDEQYF
TRBV7-9	.	TRBJ2-3	.	TGTGCCAGCAGCCAAGATACGCAGTATTTT	CASSQDTQYF
TRBV9	TRBD2	TRBJ2-7	.	TGTGCCAGCAGCGTGGGAGGGCCAGGGTACGAGCAGTACTTC	CASSVGGPGYEQYF
TRBV28	TRBD1	TRBJ2-7	.	TGTGCCAGCGGGACAGGGGGTCACGAGCAGTACTTC	CASGTGGHEQYF
TRBV7-2	.	TRBJ2-4	.	TGTGCCAGCAGCTTCCGACAGGATAACATTCAGTACTTC	CASSFRQDNIQYF
TRBV5-5	.	TRBJ2-5	.	TGTGCCAGCAGGCTGGGACAATTGTACCAAGAGACCCAGTACTTC	CASRLGQLYQETQYF
TRBV19	TRBD1	TRBJ1-5	.	TGTGCCAGTAGGGACAGGGACTATAGCAATCAGCCCCAGCATTTT	CASRDRDYSNQPQHF